This TCR beta chain was obtained from a study of OX40 agonist ivuxolimab in advanced cancers. General observations from the study: Clonal expansion was seen in CD4+ and CD8+ blood T cells by week 6 at 0.1 to 3.0 mg/kg. The authors also found low normalized T-cell clonal expansion in some nonresponders. The specificity for antigen of the expanded peripheral T cells was not determined.

This CDR3 has 13 amino acids. Germline CDR1 reads SGDLS; CDR2 reads YYNGEE. Between the trimmed V and J ends, which lost 5 bases and 5 bases, there was a span of 13 bases. With respect to this clone: What it binds is unknown.

Clones were sequenced by immunoSEQ multiplex PCR, and TCRdb holds only the in-frame ones, with some missing. The sample lists 90,000 to 120,000 clones; roughly 90% were seen once. The sequenced sample was CD4+ or CD8+ T cells sorted from blood, obtained in a trial of the OX40 agonist ivuxolimab. The receptor's source is an adult with an advanced solid tumor such as melanoma, head and neck, liver or kidney cancer. The rearrangement uses TRBV9 and TRBJ2-5, with a tentative D call TRBD1 (5 bases). The CDR3, as DNA: TGTGCCAGCAGTCCAGGGATTAGGGAGACCCAGTACTTC. Its translation: CASSPGIRETQYF.